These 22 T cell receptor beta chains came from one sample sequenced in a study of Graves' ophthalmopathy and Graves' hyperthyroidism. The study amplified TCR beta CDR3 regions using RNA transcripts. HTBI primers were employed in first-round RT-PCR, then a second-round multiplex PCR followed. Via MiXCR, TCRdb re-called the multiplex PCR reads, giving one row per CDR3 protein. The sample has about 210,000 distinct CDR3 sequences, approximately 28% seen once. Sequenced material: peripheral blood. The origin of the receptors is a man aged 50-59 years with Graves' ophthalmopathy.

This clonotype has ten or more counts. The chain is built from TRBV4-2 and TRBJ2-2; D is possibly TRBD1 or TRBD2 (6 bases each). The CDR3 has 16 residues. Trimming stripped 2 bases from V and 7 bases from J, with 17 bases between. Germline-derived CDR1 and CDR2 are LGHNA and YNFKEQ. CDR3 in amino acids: CASSQMGASAVGELFF. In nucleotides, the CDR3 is TGTGCCAGCAGCCAAATGGGGGCTAGCGCGGTCGGGGAGCTGTTTTTT.

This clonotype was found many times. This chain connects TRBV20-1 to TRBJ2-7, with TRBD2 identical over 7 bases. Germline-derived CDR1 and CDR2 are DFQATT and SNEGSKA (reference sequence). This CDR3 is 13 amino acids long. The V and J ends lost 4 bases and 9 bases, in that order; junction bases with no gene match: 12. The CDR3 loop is CSAKREGSWGQYF. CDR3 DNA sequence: TGCAGTGCTAAAAGGGAGGGAAGCTGGGGGCAGTACTTC.

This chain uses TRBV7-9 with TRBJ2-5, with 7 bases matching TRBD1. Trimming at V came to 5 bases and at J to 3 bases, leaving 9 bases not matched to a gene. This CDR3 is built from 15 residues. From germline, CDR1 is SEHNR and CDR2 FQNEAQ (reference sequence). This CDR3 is CASSPGQEREETQYF. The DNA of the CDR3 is TGTGCCAGCAGCCCCGGACAGGAAAGGGAAGAGACCCAGTACTTC.

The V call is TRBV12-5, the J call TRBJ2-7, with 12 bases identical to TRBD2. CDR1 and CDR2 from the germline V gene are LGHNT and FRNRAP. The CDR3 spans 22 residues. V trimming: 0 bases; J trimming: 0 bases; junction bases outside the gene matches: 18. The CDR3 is CASGLVHGQGSSGRGFSYEQYF. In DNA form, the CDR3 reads TGTGCTAGTGGTTTGGTACACGGACAGGGCTCTAGCGGGAGGGGTTTCTCCTACGAGCAGTACTTC.

The CDR3 bases are TGTGCCAGCAGCAGTCGTGGCCGGGTTGGAAGGACTGAAGCTTTCTTT. Residues: CASSSRGRVGRTEAFF. V usage is TRBV27 and J usage is TRBJ1-1, with D uncertain. V was cut by 6 bases and J by 5 bases, with 22 bases left in between. CDR1 and CDR2 (germline): MNHEY, SMNVEV (reference sequence). The CDR3 has 16 residues.

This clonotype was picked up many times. The CDR3 reads CSVAGSDESSYEQYF. The CDR3 DNA sequence: TGCAGCGTTGCAGGGTCGGACGAGAGCTCCTACGAGCAGTACTTC. This chain joins TRBV29-1 and TRBJ2-7, with a weak D call TRBD1 (5 bases). The CDR3 is 15 residues long. In germline, CDR1 is SQVTM, CDR2 ANQGSEA. The V gene lost 4 bases and the J gene lost 0 bases, with 16 bases spanning the gap.

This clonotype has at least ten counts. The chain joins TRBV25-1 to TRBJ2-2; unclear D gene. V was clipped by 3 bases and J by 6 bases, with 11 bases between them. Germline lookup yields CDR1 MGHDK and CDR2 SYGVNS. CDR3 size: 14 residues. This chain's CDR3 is CASSDLDSPGELFF. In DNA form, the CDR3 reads TGTGCCAGCAGTGATCTAGACTCTCCCGGGGAGCTGTTTTTT.

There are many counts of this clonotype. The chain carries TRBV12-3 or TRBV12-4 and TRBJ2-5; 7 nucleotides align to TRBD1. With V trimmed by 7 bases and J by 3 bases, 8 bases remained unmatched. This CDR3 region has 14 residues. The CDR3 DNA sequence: TGTGCCAGCACCAACGCTGACAGGGAAGAGACCCAGTACTTC. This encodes CASTNADREETQYF.

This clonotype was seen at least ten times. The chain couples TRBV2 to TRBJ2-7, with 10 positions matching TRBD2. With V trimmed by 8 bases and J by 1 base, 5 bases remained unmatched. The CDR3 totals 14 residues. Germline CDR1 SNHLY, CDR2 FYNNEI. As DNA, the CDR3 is TGTGCCAGCTTGAGAGCGGGAGGGTCCTACGAGCAGTACTTC. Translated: CASLRAGGSYEQYF.

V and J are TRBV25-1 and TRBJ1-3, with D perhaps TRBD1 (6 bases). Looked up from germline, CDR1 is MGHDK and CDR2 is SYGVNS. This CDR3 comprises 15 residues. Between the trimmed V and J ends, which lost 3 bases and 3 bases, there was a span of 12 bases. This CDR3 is CASSDPGQFGNTIYF. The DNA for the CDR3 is TGTGCCAGCAGTGACCCAGGACAGTTTGGAAACACCATATATTTT.

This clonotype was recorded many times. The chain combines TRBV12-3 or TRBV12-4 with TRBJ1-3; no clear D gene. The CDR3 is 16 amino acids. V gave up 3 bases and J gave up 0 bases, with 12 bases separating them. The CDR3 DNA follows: TGTGCCAGCAGTTTTTTAGGGCCGTACTCTGGAAACACCATATATTTT. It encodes CASSFLGPYSGNTIYF.

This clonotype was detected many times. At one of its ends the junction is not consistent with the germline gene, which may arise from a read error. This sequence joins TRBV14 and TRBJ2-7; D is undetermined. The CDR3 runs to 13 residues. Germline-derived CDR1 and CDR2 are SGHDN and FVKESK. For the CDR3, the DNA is TGTGCCAGCAGCCACCCCCTCCCTGCAACGTACCACTTC. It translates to CASSHPLPATYHF.

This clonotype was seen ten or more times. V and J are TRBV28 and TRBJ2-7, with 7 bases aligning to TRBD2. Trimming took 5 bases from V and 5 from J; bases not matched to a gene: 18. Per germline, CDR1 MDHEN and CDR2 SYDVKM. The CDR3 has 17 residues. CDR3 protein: CASSPPLAGVGRDEQYF. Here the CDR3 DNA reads TGTGCCAGCAGTCCCCCCCTGGCGGGAGTGGGCCGGGACGAGCAGTACTTC.

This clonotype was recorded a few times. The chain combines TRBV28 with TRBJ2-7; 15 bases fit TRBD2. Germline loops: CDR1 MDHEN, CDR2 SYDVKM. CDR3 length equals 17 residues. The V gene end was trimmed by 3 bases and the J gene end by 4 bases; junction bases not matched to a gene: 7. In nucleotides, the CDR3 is TGTGCCAGCAGTTTGGGGGGGACTAGCGGGAGGCTGTACGAGCAGTACTTC. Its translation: CASSLGGTSGRLYEQYF.

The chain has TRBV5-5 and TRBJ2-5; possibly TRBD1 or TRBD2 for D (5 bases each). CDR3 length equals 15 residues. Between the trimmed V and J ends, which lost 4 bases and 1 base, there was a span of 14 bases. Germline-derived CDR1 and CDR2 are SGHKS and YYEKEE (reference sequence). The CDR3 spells CASSPIGGIQETQYF. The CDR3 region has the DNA TGTGCCAGCAGCCCGATTGGGGGTATCCAAGAGACCCAGTACTTC.

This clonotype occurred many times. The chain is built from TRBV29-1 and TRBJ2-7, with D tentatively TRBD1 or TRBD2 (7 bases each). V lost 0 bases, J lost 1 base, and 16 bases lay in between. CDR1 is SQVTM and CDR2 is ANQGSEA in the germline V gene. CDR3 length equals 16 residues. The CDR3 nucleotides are TGCAGCGTTGAAGACCCCGACAGGGAGGGTTCCTACGAGCAGTACTTC. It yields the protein CSVEDPDREGSYEQYF.

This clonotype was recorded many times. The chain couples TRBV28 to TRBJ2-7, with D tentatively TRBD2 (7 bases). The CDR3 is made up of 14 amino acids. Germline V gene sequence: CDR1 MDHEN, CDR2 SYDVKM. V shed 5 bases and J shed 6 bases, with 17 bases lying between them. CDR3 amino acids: CASSPRYREGEQYF. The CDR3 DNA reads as TGTGCCAGCAGTCCTCGATACAGGGAGGGCGAGCAGTACTTC. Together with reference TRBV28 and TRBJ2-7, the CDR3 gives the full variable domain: DVKVTQSSRYLVKRTGEKVFLECVQDMDHENMFWYRQDPGLGLRLIYFSYDVKMKEKGDIPEGYSVSREKKERFSLILESASTNQTSMYLCASSPRYREGEQYFGPGTRLTVT.

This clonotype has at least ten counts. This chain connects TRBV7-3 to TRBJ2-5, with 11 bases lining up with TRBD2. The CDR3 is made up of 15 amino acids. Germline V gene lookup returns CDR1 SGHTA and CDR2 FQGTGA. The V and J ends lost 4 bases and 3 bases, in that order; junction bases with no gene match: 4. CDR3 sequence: CASSYQGLAEETQYF. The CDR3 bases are TGTGCCAGCAGCTACCAGGGACTAGCGGAAGAGACCCAGTACTTC. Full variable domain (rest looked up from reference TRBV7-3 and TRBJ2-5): GAGVSQTPSNKVTEKGKYVELRCDPISGHTALYWYRQSLGQGPEFLIYFQGTGAADDSGLPNDRFFAVRPEGSVSTLKIQRTERGDSAVYLCASSYQGLAEETQYFGPGTRLLVL.

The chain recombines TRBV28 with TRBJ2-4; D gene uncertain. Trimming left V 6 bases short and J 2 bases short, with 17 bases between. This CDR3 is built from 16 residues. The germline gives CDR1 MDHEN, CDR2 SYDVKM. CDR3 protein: CASRVGVNGSKNIQYF. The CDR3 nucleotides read TGTGCCAGCAGAGTTGGGGTTAATGGGTCCAAAAACATTCAGTACTTC.

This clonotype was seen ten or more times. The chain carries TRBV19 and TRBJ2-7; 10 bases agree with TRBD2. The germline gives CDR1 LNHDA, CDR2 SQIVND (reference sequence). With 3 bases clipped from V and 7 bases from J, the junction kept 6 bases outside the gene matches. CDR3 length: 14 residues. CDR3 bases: TGTGCCAGTAGTATGACTAGCGGGTCTTTTGAGCAGTACTTC. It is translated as CASSMTSGSFEQYF.

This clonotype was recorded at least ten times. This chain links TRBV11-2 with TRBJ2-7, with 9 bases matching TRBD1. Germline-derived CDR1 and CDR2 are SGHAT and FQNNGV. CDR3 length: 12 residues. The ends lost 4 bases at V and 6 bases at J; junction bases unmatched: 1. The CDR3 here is CASSWDRAEQYF. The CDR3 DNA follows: TGTGCCAGCAGCTGGGACAGGGCCGAGCAGTACTTC.

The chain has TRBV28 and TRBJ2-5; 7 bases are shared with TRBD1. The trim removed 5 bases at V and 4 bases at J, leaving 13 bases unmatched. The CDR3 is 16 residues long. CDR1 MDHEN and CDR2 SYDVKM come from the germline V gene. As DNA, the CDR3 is TGTGCCAGCAGTCCCCCCCGACAGGGTAGCGCAGAGACCCAGTACTTC. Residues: CASSPPRQGSAETQYF. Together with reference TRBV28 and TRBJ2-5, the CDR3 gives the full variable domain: DVKVTQSSRYLVKRTGEKVFLECVQDMDHENMFWYRQDPGLGLRLIYFSYDVKMKEKGDIPEGYSVSREKKERFSLILESASTNQTSMYLCASSPPRQGSAETQYFGPGTRLLVL.